What follows are 3 T cell receptor beta chains derived from one specimen sequenced in a study of blood T cells in healthy people across ages. Sample-barcoded 5' priming and a J-beta primer mix drove a second PCR of roughly 6 to 12 cycles. MiXCR, applied by TCRdb to the 5' RACE reads, yields one record per CDR3 protein. The data contain 2 million or so distinct CDR3 sequences, less than 50% of them singletons. The sequencing input was blood. Every receptor here comes from a woman in her thirties or forties in good health.

The chain carries TRBV7-9 and TRBJ2-1; 13 bases align to TRBD2. The CDR3 has 19 residues. V lost 4 bases to trimming and J lost 7 bases; unmatched junction nucleotides: 16. The germline V gene has CDR1 SEHNR and CDR2 FQNEAQ (reference sequence). The CDR3 here is CASSSVPGTSGGAGNEQFF. In nucleotides, the CDR3 is TGTGCCAGCAGCTCAGTACCCGGAACTAGCGGGGGGGCTGGGAATGAGCAGTTCTTC. Based on the CDR3 plus reference TRBV7-9 and TRBJ2-1, the full variable domain is DTGVSQNPRHKITKRGQNVTFRCDPISEHNRLYWYRQTLGQGPEFLTYFQNEAQLEKSRLLSDRFSAERPKGSFSTLEIQRTEQGDSAMYLCASSSVPGTSGGAGNEQFFGPGTRLTVL.

This clonotype was found a few times. The gene calls are TRBV15 and TRBJ2-5; D gene uncertain. V was cut by 0 bases and J by 5 bases, with 7 bases left in between. The CDR3 is 13 residues long. Germline V gene data show CDR1 as LNHNV and CDR2 as YYDKDF (reference sequence). The CDR3 region is CATSRDMRETQYF. The CDR3 region has the DNA TGTGCCACCAGCAGAGATATGAGGGAGACCCAGTACTTC.

The chain links TRBV5-6 to TRBJ1-2; maybe TRBD1 (6 bases). The CDR3 contains 15 residues. CDR1 SGHDT and CDR2 YYEEEE come from the germline V gene. Trimming left V 1 base short and J 3 bases short, with 13 bases between. In nucleotides, the CDR3 is TGTGCCAGCAGCTTGAGGGGAAGGACAGACTATGGCTACACCTTC. Translating gives CASSLRGRTDYGYTF.